This T cell receptor (beta chain) is drawn from a study of blood T cell repertoires in COVID-19. The V gene lost 5 bases and the J gene lost 2 bases, with 16 bases spanning the gap. CDR1 and CDR2 from the germline V gene are SGHTA and FQGNSA. CDR3 length equals 16 residues. Produced via immunoSEQ multiplex PCR; TCRdb's table is partial and in-frame only. The sample yields over 250,000 clones, 80% to 90% seen once. This receptor was obtained from a woman aged 70-85 years with acute or convalescent COVID-19. Sequencing was carried out using peripheral blood. V is TRBV7-2 and J is TRBJ1-3; D may be TRBD1 (6 bases). CDR3 sequence: CASSPRAPGAGNTIYF. Here the CDR3 DNA reads TGTGCCAGCAGCCCCAGGGCCCCAGGGGCTGGAAACACCATATATTTT. Based on the CDR3 plus reference TRBV7-2 and TRBJ1-3, the full variable domain is GAGVSQSPSNKVTEKGKDVELRCDPISGHTALYWYRQSLGQGLEFLIYFQGNSAPDKSGLPSDRFSAERTGGSVSTLTIQRTQQEDSAVYLCASSPRAPGAGNTIYFGEGSWLTVV.